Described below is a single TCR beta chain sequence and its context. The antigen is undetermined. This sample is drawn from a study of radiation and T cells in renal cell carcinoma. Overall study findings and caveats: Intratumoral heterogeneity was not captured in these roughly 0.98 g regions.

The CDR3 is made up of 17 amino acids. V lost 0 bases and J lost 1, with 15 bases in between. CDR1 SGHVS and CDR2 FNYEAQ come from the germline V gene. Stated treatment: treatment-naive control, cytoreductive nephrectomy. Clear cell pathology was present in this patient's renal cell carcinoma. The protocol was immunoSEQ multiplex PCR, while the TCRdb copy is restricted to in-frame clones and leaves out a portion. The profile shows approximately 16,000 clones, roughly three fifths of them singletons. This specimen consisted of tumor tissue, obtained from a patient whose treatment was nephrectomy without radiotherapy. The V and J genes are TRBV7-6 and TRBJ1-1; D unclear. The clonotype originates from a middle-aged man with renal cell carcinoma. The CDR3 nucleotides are TGTGCCAGCAGCTTAGCTTGGGCGGGGATGGAGAACACTGAAGCTTTCTTT. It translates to CASSLAWAGMENTEAFF.